This T cell receptor beta chain emerged from a study of CD8+ T cells in alopecia areata. There are a few counts of this clone. Extracted from the samples, RNA was reverse transcribed into cDNA to serve as the sequencing template. This table comes from immunoSEQ multiplex PCR, and its TCRdb copy is limited to in-frame clones, with some not included. The sample has under 250,000 clones, about 60% seen once; the top ten hold approximately 0.45%. Per germline, CDR1 SGHRS and CDR2 YFSETQ. The ends were cut back, 0 bases at V and 5 bases at J, with 11 bases in the middle. CDR3 size: 14 residues. This clonotype was sampled from a human donor with alopecia areata. V usage is TRBV5-1 and J usage is TRBJ1-2, with a tentative D call TRBD1 (5 bases). Material: CD4+ T cells sorted from blood, obtained at week 0. CDR3 sequence: CASSLGDGQYGYTF. For the CDR3, the DNA is TGCGCCAGCAGCTTGGGGGACGGCCAATATGGCTACACCTTC.